The next 29 T cell receptor beta chains were all read from a single sample in a study of PD-1 blockade in classical Hodgkin lymphoma. Brentuximab vedotin exposure varied among the patients, all of whom had relapsed after autologous stem cell transplantation. Using immunoSEQ multiplex PCR, the repertoire was profiled, and TCRdb retains in-frame clones only, with some absent. The sample contains 95,000 to 100,000 clones, around nine tenths of which appear only once. This specimen was peripheral blood mononuclear cells (PBMCs), taken before the second cycle of nivolumab. These receptors all come from a human donor with classical Hodgkin lymphoma.

Written as DNA, the CDR3 is TGTGCCAGCAGTCCCCCGTGGGGGGCGAGGGGAAACACCATATATTTT. Translation: CASSPPWGARGNTIYF. V gene TRBV28 combines with J gene TRBJ1-3, with a tentative D call TRBD1 (6 bases). The CDR3 sequence is 16 residues long. Germline V CDR1 and CDR2: MDHEN, SYDVKM. V was trimmed by 5 bases and J by 4 bases, leaving 18 bases between them.

V gene TRBV11-2 combines with J gene TRBJ1-2, with D possibly being TRBD1 (6 bases). The germline CDR1 and CDR2 sequences are SGHAT and FQNNGV. Between the trimmed V and J ends, which lost 5 bases and 7 bases, there was a span of 14 bases. The CDR3 consists of 13 residues. In nucleotides, the CDR3 is TGTGCCAGCAGCCCACAGGGTGCTGGTGGCTACACCTTC. It codes for CASSPQGAGGYTF.

The chain uses TRBV7-2 and TRBJ2-5; 9 bases match TRBD2. This CDR3 has 15 residues. Germline CDR1 reads SGHTA; CDR2 reads FQGNSA. V lost 6 bases to trimming and J lost 1 base; unmatched junction nucleotides: 6. In DNA form, the CDR3 reads TGTGCCAGCAGAGGGCTAGCGGGGCCCCAAGAGACCCAGTACTTC. It translates to CASRGLAGPQETQYF.

V gene TRBV6-5 combines with J gene TRBJ2-1; TRBD2 matches at 7 bases. CDR1 and CDR2 from the germline V gene are MNHEY and SVGAGI. This CDR3 comprises 13 residues. Trimming took 0 bases from V and 9 from J; bases not matched to a gene: 2. In DNA, the CDR3 is TGTGCCAGCAGTTACTCCGGCGGGAGTGAGCAGTTCTTC. Its protein is CASSYSGGSEQFF.

The CDR3 bases are TGCGCCAGCAGCCAAGCGGGCGGGGGGAGAGACACTGAAGCTTTCTTT. Translating it yields CASSQAGGGRDTEAFF. The chain links TRBV4-1 to TRBJ1-1, with a possible D match to TRBD1 (5 bases). Germline V CDR1 and CDR2: MGHRA, YSYEKL. V was cut by 1 base and J by 3 bases, with 15 bases left in between. The CDR3 has 16 amino acids.

The chain is built from TRBV11-2 and TRBJ2-7, with 11 positions matching TRBD1. J was trimmed by 5 bases and V by 6 bases; bases with no gene match: 15. The CDR3 spans 17 residues. Germline loops: CDR1 SGHAT, CDR2 FQNNGV. In DNA, the CDR3 is TGTGCCAGCAGACTAGGTCGTGGGGACAGGGGGACGGACGAGCAGTACTTC. As protein: CASRLGRGDRGTDEQYF.

This clone came up once. The chain is built from TRBV5-1 and TRBJ2-7; no reliable D call. Trimming removed 0 bases at V and 4 bases at J, with 8 bases between. The germline gives CDR1 SGHRS, CDR2 YFSETQ. This CDR3 has 13 amino acids. In nucleotides, the CDR3 is TGCGCCAGCAGCTTGGCCTTTGGGTACGAGCAGTACTTC. It codes for CASSLAFGYEQYF.

The chain carries TRBV6-6 and TRBJ1-1; possible D gene TRBD1, 5 bases. The CDR3 contains 16 residues. The germline V gene encodes CDR1 MNHNY and CDR2 SVGAGI (reference sequence). The V end lost 0 bases, the J end lost 0 bases, and 11 bases lay between the germline ends. The DNA for the CDR3 is TGTGCCAGCAGTTACTCGCAGGGAGCGATGAACACTGAAGCTTTCTTT. Its translation: CASSYSQGAMNTEAFF.

The CDR3 DNA reads TGTGCCAGCTCACCATCCGGGTCGGCCACCGGGGAGCTGTTTTTT. Encoded protein: CASSPSGSATGELFF. This rearrangement joins TRBV18 to TRBJ2-2; D unresolved. Trimming removed 2 bases from V and 4 bases from J, with 11 bases in between. The length of the CDR3 is 15 residues. Per germline, CDR1 KGHSH and CDR2 LQKENI.

The genes are TRBV6-1 and TRBJ1-5; D ambiguous. The CDR3 contains 16 residues. Trimming removed 0 bases from V and 4 bases from J, with 13 bases in between. Germline CDR1 reads MNHNS; CDR2 reads SASEGT. CDR3 loop: CASSEAAGIGNQPQHF. The CDR3 coding sequence is TGTGCCAGCAGTGAAGCGGCGGGAATTGGTAATCAGCCCCAGCATTTT.

This chain connects TRBV6-6 to TRBJ2-5; D is ambiguous. The ends were cut back, 5 bases at V and 1 base at J, with 5 bases in the middle. Germline-derived CDR1 and CDR2 are MNHNY and SVGAGI (reference sequence). This CDR3 is built from 12 residues. The CDR3 DNA is TGTGCCAGCAGTCAGATCCAAGAGACCCAGTACTTC. Translating gives CASSQIQETQYF.

This rearrangement joins TRBV28 to TRBJ1-6; weak D call: TRBD1 (6 bases). V was cut by 5 bases and J by 11 bases, with 16 bases left in between. The CDR3 spans 14 residues. Germline lookup yields CDR1 MDHEN and CDR2 SYDVKM. The CDR3 sequence: CASSRGGQSAPLHF. CDR3 bases: TGTGCCAGCAGTCGGGGAGGACAGTCGGCACCCCTCCACTTT. Complete variable domain (other parts from reference TRBV28 and TRBJ1-6): DVKVTQSSRYLVKRTGEKVFLECVQDMDHENMFWYRQDPGLGLRLIYFSYDVKMKEKGDIPEGYSVSREKKERFSLILESASTNQTSMYLCASSRGGQSAPLHFGNGTRLTVT.

The V call is TRBV4-2, the J call TRBJ2-1; TRBD1 agrees at 11 bases. The J segment lost 7 bases and the V segment lost 3 bases, leaving 8 bases of the junction unmatched. CDR3 size: 16 residues. The V gene's germline CDR1 is LGHNA and CDR2 YNFKEQ. CDR3 region: CASSHVLDRGLNEQFF. The CDR3 DNA sequence: TGTGCCAGCAGCCACGTCCTGGACAGGGGGCTAAATGAGCAGTTCTTC.

The chain joins TRBV19 to TRBJ1-1; 10 bases line up with TRBD1. The length of the CDR3 is 14 residues. J gave up 4 bases and V 3 bases, and 2 bases lay outside the gene matches. Germline V CDR1 and CDR2: LNHDA, SQIVND (reference sequence). CDR3: CASSIGQGVTEAFF. CDR3 DNA: TGTGCCAGTAGTATTGGACAGGGGGTCACTGAAGCTTTCTTT.

In its sample, this clone was seen once. The gene calls are TRBV5-4 and TRBJ2-2; tentative D call: TRBD2 (5 bases). Germline V gene lookup returns CDR1 SGHNT and CDR2 YYREEE (reference sequence). The V gene lost 4 bases and the J gene lost 2 bases, with 6 bases spanning the gap. This CDR3 spans 13 amino acids. The CDR3 DNA reads TGTGCCAGCAGCGACTACAACACCGGGGAGCTGTTTTTT. It codes for CASSDYNTGELFF.

The CDR3 is CASRTTHKRGGSDTQYF. CDR3 nucleotide sequence: TGTGCCAGCAGAACGACCCACAAGCGGGGGGGCTCAGATACGCAGTATTTT. The chain joins TRBV6-4 to TRBJ2-3, with 10 nucleotides matching TRBD2. Germline assignment: CDR1 MRHNA and CDR2 SNTAGT. Unmatched junction bases numbered 13, after V lost 6 bases and J lost 4 bases. The CDR3 consists of 17 residues.

The V call is TRBV23-1, the J call TRBJ1-4; the D is unclear. TRBV23-1 is an ORF; its function is uncertain. V lost 2 bases, J lost 7 bases, and 17 bases lay in between. This CDR3 is built from 16 residues. The CDR3 reads CASSQPVCLIGEKLFF. DNA for the CDR3: TGCGCCAGCAGTCAACCCGTGTGCCTTATTGGTGAAAAACTGTTTTTT.

This clone was counted only a few times. This rearrangement joins TRBV5-1 to TRBJ2-2; 8 bases fit TRBD1. Germline V gene lookup returns CDR1 SGHRS and CDR2 YFSETQ. Trimming removed 0 bases from V and 5 bases from J; junction bases left unmatched: 3. The CDR3 runs 15 residues. The CDR3 loop reads CASSLAGGLTGELFF. The CDR3 DNA follows: TGCGCCAGCAGCTTGGCAGGGGGCTTAACCGGGGAGCTGTTTTTT.

The chain uses TRBV7-9 and TRBJ2-3; 9 nucleotides match TRBD1. The germline V gene has CDR1 SEHNR and CDR2 FQNEAQ (reference sequence). CDR3 size: 16 residues. J lost 2 bases, V lost 4 bases, and 7 bases had no gene match. CDR3 protein: CASSSHRGRVTDTQYF. The CDR3 coding sequence is TGTGCCAGCAGCTCGCACAGGGGGCGGGTCACAGATACGCAGTATTTT.

In DNA, the CDR3 is TGTGCCAGCAGCGCCAGGAGGGCAGGGGTTCCCTACGAGCAGTACTTC. Its protein product is CASSARRAGVPYEQYF. This chain links TRBV7-9 with TRBJ2-7, with D perhaps being TRBD1 or TRBD2 (6 bases each). Germline values: CDR1 SEHNR, CDR2 FQNEAQ (reference sequence). Trimming removed 5 bases from V and 2 bases from J, with 19 bases in between. This CDR3 is 16 amino acids long.

The genes are TRBV7-2 and TRBJ1-2; possible D gene TRBD1, 6 bases. Germline V CDR1 and CDR2: SGHTA, FQGNSA. The V gene lost 1 base and the J gene lost 4 bases, with 13 bases spanning the gap. The CDR3 is 15 residues long. Here the CDR3 DNA reads TGTGCCAGCAGCTTAGACAGGGCGGGGGGCTATGGCTACACCTTC. This encodes CASSLDRAGGYGYTF.

The V gene is TRBV5-6, the J gene TRBJ1-1, with D possibly being TRBD1 (5 bases). V was pared by 2 bases and J by 0 bases, with 11 bases between. Germline-derived CDR1 and CDR2 are SGHDT and YYEEEE. The CDR3 sequence is 15 residues long. This CDR3 is CASSFFGQMNTEAFF. CDR3 nucleotide sequence: TGTGCCAGCAGCTTTTTCGGACAAATGAACACTGAAGCTTTCTTT. Supplemented by reference TRBV5-6 and TRBJ1-1, the full variable domain reads DAGVTQSPTHLIKTRGQQVTLRCSPKSGHDTVSWYQQALGQGPQFIFQYYEEEERQRGNFPDRFSGHQFPNYSSELNVNALLLGDSALYLCASSFFGQMNTEAFFGQGTRLTVV.

This chain links TRBV2 with TRBJ2-1; no reliable D call. CDR1 and CDR2 from the germline V gene are SNHLY and FYNNEI. V lost 3 bases to trimming and J lost 8 bases, with 11 bases between them. The CDR3 covers 13 residues. CDR3 residues: CASSDGQEYEQFF. The CDR3 DNA reads TGTGCCAGCAGTGATGGGCAGGAATATGAGCAGTTCTTC. Based on the CDR3 plus reference TRBV2 and TRBJ2-1, the full variable domain is EPEVTQTPSHQVTQMGQEVILRCVPISNHLYFYWYRQILGQKVEFLVSFYNNEISEKSEIFDDQFSVERPDGSNFTLKIRSTKLEDSAMYFCASSDGQEYEQFFGPGTRLTVL.

The gene calls are TRBV10-3 and TRBJ1-3; D ambiguous. Germline assignment: CDR1 ENHRY and CDR2 SYGVKD. This CDR3 has 16 residues. The ends were cut back, 2 bases at V and 0 bases at J, with 11 bases in the middle. CDR3 sequence: CAISETARGSGNTIYF. The DNA for the CDR3 is TGTGCCATCAGTGAGACCGCGCGGGGCTCTGGAAACACCATATATTTT.

This clone was detected only once. V gene TRBV7-9 combines with J gene TRBJ1-1; D gene unclear. V was cut by 5 bases and J by 3 bases, with 4 bases left in between. Germline assignment: CDR1 SEHNR and CDR2 FQNEAQ (reference sequence). This CDR3 is built from 11 residues. Here the CDR3 reads CASSRDTEAFF. The CDR3 region has the DNA TGTGCCAGCAGCCGAGACACTGAAGCTTTCTTT.

Details on this clone: The same CDR3 can be traced to other DNA sequences in this sample. The rearrangement links TRBV5-6 to TRBJ2-5; D unclear. CDR1 and CDR2 from the germline V gene are SGHDT and YYEEEE. This CDR3 is built from 11 residues. The V end was cut by 2 bases, the J end by 5 bases, with 4 bases between. The CDR3 sequence is CASSFSETQYF. In DNA form, the CDR3 reads TGTGCCAGCAGCTTTTCGGAGACCCAGTACTTC. The full variable domain, its missing parts supplied by reference TRBV5-6 and TRBJ2-5, is DAGVTQSPTHLIKTRGQQVTLRCSPKSGHDTVSWYQQALGQGPQFIFQYYEEEERQRGNFPDRFSGHQFPNYSSELNVNALLLGDSALYLCASSFSETQYFGPGTRLLVL.

The chain uses TRBV7-8 and TRBJ1-1, with D perhaps matching TRBD1 (5 bases). This CDR3 comprises 19 residues. Deletions cut 3 bases from V and 3 bases from J, with 26 bases between. CDR1 is SGHVS, CDR2 FQNEAQ, per germline. CDR3 nucleotide sequence: TGTGCCAGCAGCTTTCCACTCTTGCAGGGCCATCGGGGGGACACTGAAGCTTTCTTT. Its translation: CASSFPLLQGHRGDTEAFF.

The CDR3 coding sequence is TGCGCCAGCAGCACCGGGACAGGGGCCTACAATGAGCAGTTCTTC. It specifies CASSTGTGAYNEQFF. V gene TRBV4-3 combines with J gene TRBJ2-1, with 10 bases identical to TRBD1. Germline V lookup: CDR1 LGHNA, CDR2 YSLEER. The V segment lost 5 bases and the J segment 2 bases; nucleotides outside the gene matches: 3. This CDR3 is built from 15 residues.

The V and J genes are TRBV7-9 and TRBJ1-2; no firm D call. Germline CDR1 and CDR2: SEHNR and FQNEAQ (reference sequence). The V end was cut by 0 bases, the J end by 0 bases, with 14 bases between. CDR3 length: 17 residues. For the CDR3, the DNA is TGTGCCAGCAGCTTAGCAGCGCCCGGGTCCACTAACTATGGCTACACCTTC. It translates to CASSLAAPGSTNYGYTF. Full variable domain (missing parts from reference TRBV7-9 and TRBJ1-2): DTGVSQNPRHKITKRGQNVTFRCDPISEHNRLYWYRQTLGQGPEFLTYFQNEAQLEKSRLLSDRFSAERPKGSFSTLEIQRTEQGDSAMYLCASSLAAPGSTNYGYTFGSGTRLTVV.